This passage covers 29 T cell receptor beta chains from one sample sequenced in a study of response to subunit inactivated influenza vaccine. One entry per CDR3 protein results from TCRdb running MiXCR on the RT-PCR reads. The sample shows roughly 670,000 distinct CDR3 sequences, 14% of them seen only once. This material consisted of PBMCs from blood, taken roughly 15 days before vaccination. The receptors stem from a man aged 50-60 years who received an inactivated influenza vaccine.

There are many counts of this clonotype. The chain is built from TRBV7-8 and TRBJ2-3; maybe TRBD1 (5 bases). Germline CDR1 and CDR2: SGHVS and FQNEAQ. CDR3 size: 14 residues. V lost 5 bases, J lost 3 bases, and 12 bases lay in between. CDR3 sequence: CASSLTRTTDTQYF. The CDR3 region has the DNA TGTGCCAGCAGCCTCACGAGGACAACAGATACGCAGTATTTT.

About this clonotype: Germline and junction disagree at one end, which may indicate a read error. The chain recombines TRBV3-1 with TRBJ1-1; no clear D gene. The CDR3 is made up of 14 amino acids. The germline V gene encodes CDR1 LGHDT and CDR2 YNNKEL (reference sequence). CDR3 loop: CASSQTISAGLNEF. The DNA for the CDR3 is TGTGCCAGCAGCCAGACCATATCCGCGGGTTTGAACGAGTTT.

The table lists this clonotype with a few counts. CDR3 region: CASSNWVGGGTEAFF. The CDR3 DNA reads TGTGCCAGCAGTAACTGGGTCGGGGGCGGTACTGAAGCTTTCTTT. V gene TRBV6-5 combines with J gene TRBJ1-1, with a tentative D call TRBD1 (6 bases). Germline assignment: CDR1 MNHEY and CDR2 SVGAGI. The CDR3 runs 15 residues. The ends were cut back, 5 bases at V and 5 bases at J, with 18 bases in the middle.

This clonotype showed up just a few times. The chain recombines TRBV6-2 or TRBV6-3 with TRBJ1-1; D call uncertain. The CDR3 covers 13 residues. CDR1 is MNHEY, CDR2 SVGEGT, per germline. Trimming stripped 0 bases from V and 6 bases from J, with 8 bases between. This chain's CDR3 is CASSYSTVPEAFF. The CDR3, as DNA: TGTGCCAGCAGTTACTCCACTGTACCTGAAGCTTTCTTT.

The chain uses TRBV29-1 and TRBJ2-6; D possibly corresponds to TRBD1 (5 bases). The CDR3 is made up of 14 amino acids. The germline V and J ends were trimmed by 5 bases and 0 bases, with 8 bases remaining between them. Germline V gene sequence: CDR1 SQVTM, CDR2 ANQGSEA. In DNA form, the CDR3 reads TGCAGCGTTCCAGGGCGCTCTGGGGCCAACGTCCTGACTTTC. Translating it yields CSVPGRSGANVLTF. Complete variable domain (other parts from reference TRBV29-1 and TRBJ2-6): SAVISQKPSRDICQRGTSLTIQCQVDSQVTMMFWYRQQPGQSLTLIATANQGSEATYESGFVIDKFPISRPNLTFSTLTVSNMSPEDSSIYLCSVPGRSGANVLTFGAGSRLTVL.

This chain connects TRBV27 to TRBJ1-2, with D maybe TRBD1 (5 bases). Germline CDR1 is MNHEY and CDR2 is SMNVEV (reference sequence). V lost 0 bases to trimming and J lost 4 bases, with 9 bases between them. CDR3 length equals 14 residues. The CDR3 spells CASSLSGTSYGYTF. Here the CDR3 DNA reads TGTGCCAGCAGTTTATCCGGGACGAGCTATGGCTACACCTTC.

Many counts were recorded for this clonotype. The V call is TRBV6-2 or TRBV6-3, the J call TRBJ1-2; no clear D gene. This CDR3 contains 13 residues. CDR1 and CDR2 (germline): MNHEY, SVGEGT. The V end lost 6 bases, the J end lost 4 bases, and 12 bases lay between the germline ends. CDR3 protein: CASSQGKGYGYTF. The CDR3 DNA reads TGTGCCAGCAGCCAAGGAAAGGGCTATGGCTACACCTTC.

Ten or more counts support this clonotype. The chain joins TRBV12-3 or TRBV12-4 to TRBJ2-5, with a weak D call TRBD1 (5 bases). The CDR3 sequence is 13 residues long. V lost 3 bases to trimming and J lost 4 bases, with 9 bases between them. In DNA form, the CDR3 reads TGTGCCAGCAGTTTCGCCAGGGTAGAGACCCAGTACTTC. Its protein product is CASSFARVETQYF.

This clonotype has ten or more counts. CDR3 residues: CAISESTSYQETQYF. CDR3 bases: TGTGCCATCAGTGAGTCGACGTCGTACCAAGAGACCCAGTACTTC. The V and J genes are TRBV10-3 and TRBJ2-5, with D unresolved. This CDR3 has 15 amino acids. Germline CDR1 is ENHRY and CDR2 is SYGVKD. Between the trimmed V and J ends, which lost 0 bases and 0 bases, there was a span of 8 bases.

This clonotype appeared a few times. The rearrangement links TRBV15 to TRBJ1-1, with 9 bases that match TRBD1. This CDR3 comprises 16 residues. Trimming took 0 bases from V and 7 from J; bases not matched to a gene: 9. CDR1 and CDR2 from the germline V gene are LNHNV and YYDKDF (reference sequence). In DNA form, the CDR3 reads TGTGCCACCAGCAGAGATTATCCCGGGACAGGGTATGAAGCTTTCTTT. Translation gives CATSRDYPGTGYEAFF.

V usage is TRBV29-1 and J usage is TRBJ2-7, with TRBD1 matching 8 bases. Trimming cost V 3 bases and J 6 bases; bases outside gene matches: 4. CDR1 SQVTM and CDR2 ANQGSEA come from the germline V gene. This CDR3 is 12 amino acids long. The CDR3 region is CSVDQGALEQYF. CDR3 sequence (DNA): TGCAGCGTTGACCAGGGGGCTCTCGAGCAGTACTTC.

A few counts support this clonotype. J is TRBJ1-1 and V is TRBV20-1; 8 nucleotides match TRBD1. Germline V gene lookup returns CDR1 DFQATT and CDR2 SNEGSKA (reference sequence). The V and J ends lost 0 bases and 0 bases, in that order; junction bases with no gene match: 6. The CDR3 extends over 16 amino acids. The CDR3 DNA reads TGCAGTGCTAGAGATCCCGCCAGGGGGCTGAACACTGAAGCTTTCTTT. The encoded protein is CSARDPARGLNTEAFF.

This clonotype appeared many times. V is TRBV7-2 and J is TRBJ1-2; a possible D gene is TRBD1 (5 bases). Germline V CDR1 and CDR2: SGHTA, FQGNSA. V lost 0 bases to trimming and J lost 8 bases, with 13 bases between them. There are 14 residues in the CDR3. This CDR3 reads CASSLALREGGYTF. The CDR3 DNA is TGTGCCAGCAGCTTAGCCCTCCGGGAGGGGGGCTACACCTTC.

This clonotype was detected only a few times. The J gene is TRBJ2-1, the V gene TRBV4-1; 9 nucleotides match TRBD1. The V gene's germline CDR1 is MGHRA and CDR2 YSYEKL. The CDR3 extends over 14 amino acids. V lost 5 bases to trimming and J lost 8 bases; unmatched junction nucleotides: 7. The CDR3 sequence: CASSGTGFFYEQFF. In nucleotides, the CDR3 is TGCGCCAGCAGCGGGACAGGGTTTTTCTATGAGCAGTTCTTC.

This clonotype was counted between two and nine times. The genes are TRBV7-8 and TRBJ2-5; 8 nucleotides align to TRBD2. Germline-derived CDR1 and CDR2 are SGHVS and FQNEAQ. With V trimmed by 5 bases and J by 5 bases, 7 bases remained unmatched. This CDR3 region has 14 residues. Here the CDR3 DNA reads TGTGCCAGCAGCGTTCGGGGGGGCGGGGAGACCCAGTACTTC. Protein product: CASSVRGGGETQYF.

CDR3 sequence: CASSIAAGVGNEQFF. CDR3 in DNA: TGTGCCAGTAGTATAGCTGCGGGGGTGGGGAATGAGCAGTTCTTC. This chain links TRBV19 with TRBJ2-1, with 7 bases that match TRBD2. CDR1 is LNHDA, CDR2 SQIVND, per germline (reference sequence). The CDR3 is 15 amino acids. V dropped 1 base and J dropped 7; count of bases not matched to a gene: 7.

CDR3 sequence: CSVVPDRRAGGKDEQFF. In DNA form, the CDR3 reads TGCAGCGTTGTTCCCGATCGGCGGGCGGGAGGGAAGGATGAGCAGTTCTTC. V and J are TRBV29-1 and TRBJ2-1; the match to TRBD2 covers 9 bases. The CDR3 is 17 residues long. Germline CDR1 and CDR2: SQVTM and ANQGSEA. V trimming: 4 bases; J trimming: 8 bases; junction bases outside the gene matches: 18.

Here the CDR3 DNA reads TGTGCCAGCTCACCACTTACAGGGTCGTCGACTGAAGCTTTCTTT. This codes for CASSPLTGSSTEAFF. The V call is TRBV18, the J call TRBJ1-1; tentatively, D is TRBD1 (6 bases). The CDR3 is 15 residues long. Germline loops: CDR1 KGHSH, CDR2 LQKENI. Trimming removed 1 base at V and 5 bases at J, with 14 bases between.

J is TRBJ2-1 and V is TRBV3-1; D unresolved. With 3 bases removed from V and 6 bases from J, the gap between germline ends came to 3 bases. The CDR3 is 11 amino acids. Germline-derived CDR1 and CDR2 are LGHDT and YNNKEL (reference sequence). The chain's CDR3 is CASSQLNEQFF. CDR3 sequence (DNA): TGTGCCAGCAGCCAGCTCAATGAGCAGTTCTTC.

This clonotype was detected a few times. This chain uses TRBV24-1 with TRBJ2-1; D gene ambiguous. Trimming pared 2 bases from V and 9 bases from J, leaving 16 bases between. This CDR3 contains 15 residues. The V gene's germline CDR1 is KGHDR and CDR2 SFDVKD. The chain's CDR3 is CATSDSAVIRSEQFF. CDR3 sequence (DNA): TGTGCCACCAGTGATTCGGCAGTTATCCGCTCTGAGCAGTTCTTC.

This clonotype was seen a handful of times. The chain has TRBV12-3 or TRBV12-4 and TRBJ1-5, with a possible D match to TRBD1 (5 bases). The CDR3 is 13 amino acids. Trimming removed 6 bases from V and 5 bases from J, with 11 bases in between. The CDR3 protein is CASSSRVYQPQHF. The DNA of the CDR3 is TGTGCCAGCAGCTCCAGGGTTTATCAGCCCCAGCATTTT.

The rearrangement links TRBV25-1 to TRBJ2-5; no reliable D call. This CDR3 region has 13 residues. Germline assignment: CDR1 MGHDK and CDR2 SYGVNS. Trimming removed 0 bases at V and 4 bases at J, with 6 bases between. The chain's CDR3 is CASSEYGRETQYF. CDR3 bases: TGTGCCAGCAGTGAATATGGCAGAGAGACCCAGTACTTC.

V is TRBV7-8 and J is TRBJ2-1, with 8 positions matching TRBD1. The CDR3 covers 13 residues. CDR1 is SGHVS and CDR2 is FQNEAQ in the germline V gene. The trim removed 6 bases at V and 12 bases at J, leaving 10 bases unmatched. The DNA of the CDR3 is TGTGCCAGCAGTCAGACAGGGGAAACGGGGCAGTTCTTC. Protein: CASSQTGETGQFF.

In its sample, this clonotype was seen many times. The V and J genes are TRBV6-2 or TRBV6-3 and TRBJ2-4; D is unresolved. This CDR3 has 12 amino acids. V dropped 8 bases and J dropped 8 bases, with 13 bases sitting between them. Per the germline V gene, CDR1 is MNHEY and CDR2 is SVGEGT. The CDR3: CASVDPPHIQYF. The CDR3, as DNA: TGTGCCAGCGTTGACCCACCCCACATTCAGTACTTC.

The V call is TRBV2, the J call TRBJ2-4, with D possibly TRBD1 on 5 matching bases. Trimming took 1 base from V and 5 from J, leaving 9 bases between them. The CDR3 contains 14 residues. CDR1 SNHLY and CDR2 FYNNEI come from the germline V gene. CDR3 region: CASSEGTLENIQYF. The CDR3 DNA sequence: TGTGCCAGCAGTGAAGGGACATTAGAAAACATTCAGTACTTC.

Only a few counts were recorded for this clonotype. This chain connects TRBV4-3 to TRBJ2-2; D is unresolved. Germline loops: CDR1 LGHNA, CDR2 YSLEER. The CDR3 has 16 amino acids. Deletions cut 0 bases from V and 1 base from J, with 9 bases between. DNA of the CDR3: TGCGCCAGCAGCCAAGATCGTTGGGTGAACACCGGGGAGCTGTTTTTT. It specifies CASSQDRWVNTGELFF.

This clonotype was picked up a small number of times. The chain links TRBV5-1 to TRBJ2-7, with 10 nucleotides matching TRBD1. Trimming took 0 bases from V and 2 from J; bases not matched to a gene: 5. CDR1 is SGHRS and CDR2 is YFSETQ in the germline V gene. This CDR3 is built from 16 residues. This CDR3 is CASSLGGQGITYEQYF. DNA for the CDR3: TGCGCCAGCAGCTTGGGGGGACAGGGGATAACCTACGAGCAGTACTTC.

This clonotype was detected a few times. This chain connects TRBV14 to TRBJ2-7, with 7 bases aligning to TRBD1. Germline-derived CDR1 and CDR2 are SGHDN and FVKESK. CDR3 length: 13 amino acids. With 3 bases clipped from V and 7 bases from J, the junction kept 6 bases outside the gene matches. The CDR3 DNA follows: TGTGCCAGCAGCCACCGTCCAGGGGGTGAGCAGTACTTC. This sequence encodes CASSHRPGGEQYF.

The chain has TRBV3-1 and TRBJ2-1; 8 nucleotides agree with TRBD2. CDR3 length equals 13 residues. J lost 7 bases, V lost 6 bases, and 5 bases had no gene match. From germline, CDR1 is LGHDT and CDR2 YNNKEL (reference sequence). This CDR3 reads CASRTTSGNEQFF. In DNA form, the CDR3 reads TGTGCCAGCAGAACTACTAGCGGAAATGAGCAGTTCTTC.